This TCR beta chain was recorded in a study of blood T cell repertoires in COVID-19. Study-level background: Researchers got acute and convalescent COVID-19 samples from the United States, Italy and Spain. From T cells, B-cell-depleted T cells, or PBMCs came the material, which was cDNA or gDNA.

Original processing methods: Amplification with reference gene primers provided the estimates of nucleated cell counts. Sequencing was performed with immunoSEQ multiplex PCR; in TCRdb, only in-frame clones are kept and a portion is missing. V and J calls and clone size are as listed in that table; D and trimming were resolved from the DNA. This table has about 210,000 clones, about 80% appearing once. Germline V gene data show CDR1 as ENHRY and CDR2 as SYGVKD. V gave up 7 bases and J gave up 2 bases, with 14 bases separating them. CDR3 length: 14 residues. Specimen: peripheral blood. The source of this sequence is a middle-aged woman with active or convalescent COVID-19. V gene TRBV10-3 combines with J gene TRBJ1-2; D not resolved. CDR3 region: CAITPSEGNYGYTF. The CDR3 DNA is TGTGCCATCACCCCCTCGGAGGGCAACTATGGCTACACCTTC.